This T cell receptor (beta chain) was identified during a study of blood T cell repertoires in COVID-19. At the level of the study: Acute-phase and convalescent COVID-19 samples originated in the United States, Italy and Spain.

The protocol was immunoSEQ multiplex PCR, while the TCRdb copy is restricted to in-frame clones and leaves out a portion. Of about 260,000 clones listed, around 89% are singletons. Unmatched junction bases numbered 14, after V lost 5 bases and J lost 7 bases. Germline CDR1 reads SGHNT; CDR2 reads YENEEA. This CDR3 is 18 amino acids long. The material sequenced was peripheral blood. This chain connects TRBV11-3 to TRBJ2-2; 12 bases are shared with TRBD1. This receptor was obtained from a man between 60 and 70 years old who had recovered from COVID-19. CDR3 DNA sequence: TGTGCCAGCAGCGCCGGCCCGGGACAGGGGGCTTCAGGCGGGGAGCTGTTTTTT. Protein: CASSAGPGQGASGGELFF.